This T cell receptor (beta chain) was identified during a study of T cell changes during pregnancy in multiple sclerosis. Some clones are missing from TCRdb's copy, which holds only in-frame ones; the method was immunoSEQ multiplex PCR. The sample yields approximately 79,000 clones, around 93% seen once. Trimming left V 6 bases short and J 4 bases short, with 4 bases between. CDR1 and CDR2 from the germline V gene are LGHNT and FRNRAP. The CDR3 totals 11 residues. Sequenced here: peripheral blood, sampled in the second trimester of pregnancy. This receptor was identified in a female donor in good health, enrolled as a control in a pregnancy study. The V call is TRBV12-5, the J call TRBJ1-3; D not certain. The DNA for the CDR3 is TGTGCTAGTGGGACAGGAAACACCATATATTTT. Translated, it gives CASGTGNTIYF.